This record looks at one T cell receptor beta chain sequence and its context. Its antigen is undetermined. Patients were ruled out by autoimmune disease history or systemic immunosuppression. This sample is drawn from a study of OX40 agonist ivuxolimab in advanced cancers. Study as a whole: The dose of intravenous ivuxolimab that patients received every 2 weeks ranged from 0.01 to 10 mg/kg. Age averaged around 58 years (range about 23 to 85), and more than 80% were male.

Findings of the study overall: Some of the nonresponding patients also showed low levels of normalized T-cell clonal expansion.

The table came from immunoSEQ multiplex PCR; TCRdb's copy has only in-frame clones and leaves some out. The sample records 2,500 to 3,500 clones, approximately 80% being singletons. Trimming removed 4 bases at V and 8 bases at J, with 11 bases between. Germline loops: CDR1 DFQATT, CDR2 SNEGSKA (reference sequence). CDR3 length: 11 residues. The chain joins TRBV20-1 to TRBJ1-2; the D is unclear. Here the sequenced sample was CD4+ or CD8+ T cells sorted from blood, taken in a trial of the OX40 agonist ivuxolimab. The receptor comes from an adult with an advanced solid tumor such as melanoma, head and neck, liver or kidney cancer. As DNA, the CDR3 is TGCAGTGCTATTGCTGGGGAGGGCTACACCTTC. Translation gives CSAIAGEGYTF.